These T cell receptor beta chains were read from a single sample in a study of T cell responses to AZD1222 COVID-19 vaccine. Libraries were prepared by immunoSEQ multiplex PCR; TCRdb keeps only in-frame clonotypes and omits some of them. The repertoire holds 75,000 to 95,000 clones, with more than 70% as singletons. Specimen: peripheral blood, collected on day 0 of AZD1222 vaccination. These receptors were collected from an adult in good health. Each CDR3 is given with its conserved first and last residue. D genes are given only for firm matches. Rows may omit the clone size; those that give it use once, few, many or a size class.

cdr3_aa | cdr3_nt | clone_size | v_call | d_call | j_call
CASSTGTSGRVTDTQYF | TGTGCCAGCAGCACAGGGACTAGCGGGAGGGTTACAGATACGCAGTATTTT | NA | TRBV7-3 | TRBD2 | TRBJ2-3
CVTRDILYKGYGYTF | TGTGTTACCCGGGACATTCTCTATAAGGGCTATGGCTACACCTTC | NA | TRBV28 | NA | TRBJ1-2
CASSLQTLSGGRGETQYF | TGTGCCAGCAGCCTCCAAACCCTTAGCGGGGGGCGGGGAGAGACCCAGTACTTC | NA | TRBV6-2/TRBV6-3 | TRBD2 | TRBJ2-5
CASSDEGQPNTEAFF | TGCGCCAGCAGTGATGAGGGACAGCCTAACACTGAAGCTTTCTTT | NA | TRBV10-1 | TRBD1 | TRBJ1-1
CASNFRVGETQYF | TGTGCCAGCAATTTTCGGGTCGGAGAGACCCAGTACTTC | NA | TRBV2 | NA | TRBJ2-5
CASSYSLTRETQYF | TGTGCCAGCAGTTACTCGCTGACAAGGGAGACCCAGTACTTC | NA | TRBV6-8 | NA | TRBJ2-5
CASSLLGSAEAFF | TGTGCCAGCAGTTTATTGGGGTCCGCTGAAGCTTTCTTT | NA | TRBV12-3/TRBV12-4 | NA | TRBJ1-1
CASSILTGAFGNTIYF | TGTGCCAGCAGCATTTTGACAGGGGCTTTTGGAAACACCATATATTTT | NA | TRBV21-1 | NA | TRBJ1-3
CASRPAGGMNTEAFF | TGTGCCAGTAGGCCGGCGGGCGGGATGAACACTGAAGCTTTCTTT | NA | TRBV19 | NA | TRBJ1-1
CASSLTYTGELFF | TGTGCCAGCAGTTTGACCTACACCGGGGAGCTGTTTTTT | few | TRBV12-3/TRBV12-4 | NA | TRBJ2-2
CASSTQGVSTDTQYF | TGTGCCAGCAGTACACAGGGGGTTTCGACAGATACGCAGTATTTT | NA | TRBV7-2 | TRBD1 | TRBJ2-3
CASSSRKGQYF | TGTGCCAGCAGTTCCCGGAAGGGACAGTACTTC | NA | TRBV12-3/TRBV12-4 | NA | TRBJ2-7
CASSLGASGATDTQYF | TGCGCCAGCAGCTTGGGTGCTAGCGGGGCCACAGATACGCAGTATTTT | NA | TRBV5-1 | TRBD2 | TRBJ2-3
CASSTTGAGVQETQYF | TGTGCCAGCAGCACAACCGGCGCAGGTGTCCAAGAGACCCAGTACTTC | NA | TRBV7-2 | NA | TRBJ2-5
CASSVPDRLGSNQPQHF | TGTGCCAGCAGTGTCCCGGACAGGCTGGGGAGCAATCAGCCCCAGCATTTT | NA | TRBV6-4 | TRBD1 | TRBJ1-5
CASSPSLAGEQYF | TGTGCCAGCAGTCCCTCACTAGCGGGCGAGCAGTACTTC | NA | TRBV6-2/TRBV6-3 | TRBD2 | TRBJ2-7
CASSSDRGGEQYF | TGTGCCAGCAGCTCGGACAGGGGAGGCGAGCAGTACTTC | few | TRBV11-3 | TRBD1 | TRBJ2-7
CASSQVEYNEQFF | TGTGCCAGCAGCCAAGTGGAATACAATGAGCAGTTCTTC | NA | TRBV3-1/TRBV3-2 | NA | TRBJ2-1
CASSLSGVAQYF | TGTGCCAGCAGCTTGTCTGGGGTAGCCCAGTACTTC | NA | TRBV5-6 | NA | TRBJ2-5
CASSIERYTEAFF | TGTGCCAGTAGTATTGAACGGTACACTGAAGCTTTCTTT | NA | TRBV19 | NA | TRBJ1-1
CASSDFYRAETQYF | TGTGCCAGCAGTGATTTCTACAGGGCGGAGACCCAGTACTTC | NA | TRBV2 | NA | TRBJ2-5
CASNHRKNSPLHF | TGTGCCAGTAATCACAGAAAAAATTCACCCCTCCACTTT | NA | TRBV19 | NA | TRBJ1-6
CASSVQQGRGETQYF | TGCGCCAGCAGCGTCCAACAGGGGAGAGGAGAGACCCAGTACTTC | few | TRBV5-1 | TRBD1 | TRBJ2-5
CASSPRLARLDSYEQYF | TGTGCCAGCTCACCCAGGCTGGCCAGACTTGACTCCTACGAGCAGTACTTC | NA | TRBV18 | NA | TRBJ2-7
CASSYSGNEKLFF | TGTGCCAGCAGTTACTCGGGTAATGAAAAACTGTTTTTT | NA | TRBV6-6 | NA | TRBJ1-4
CASSQGVDEQFF | TGTGCCAGCAGCCAGGGGGTCGATGAGCAGTTCTTC | NA | TRBV13 | TRBD1 | TRBJ2-1
CASRRAGTSNTGELFF | TGTGCCAGCAGAAGAGCCGGGACAAGTAACACCGGGGAGCTGTTTTTT | NA | TRBV9 | NA | TRBJ2-2
CSASDRGQGETQYF | TGCAGTGCTAGTGACAGGGGGCAGGGTGAGACCCAGTACTTC | few | TRBV20-1 | TRBD1 | TRBJ2-5
CAIREGVRDTEAFF | TGTGCCATCAGGGAGGGGGTTCGCGACACTGAAGCTTTCTTT | few | TRBV10-3 | NA | TRBJ1-1
CASSSLAGGPQETQYF | TGTGCCAGCAGCTCCCTAGCGGGAGGGCCTCAAGAGACCCAGTACTTC | NA | TRBV5-4 | TRBD2 | TRBJ2-5
CASSLDRNNSPLHF | TGTGCCAGCAGCTTAGACCGAAATAATTCACCCCTCCACTTT | once | TRBV11-2 | NA | TRBJ1-6
CASSRTTAGSNTEAFF | TGTGCCAGCAGCCGAACCACGGCAGGATCGAACACTGAAGCTTTCTTT | NA | TRBV11-3 | NA | TRBJ1-1
CASSPGGGGTGAIRRGYTF | TGTGCCAGCAGCCCAGGGGGGGGAGGGACAGGGGCCATACGACGTGGCTACACCTTC | NA | TRBV7-6 | TRBD1 | TRBJ1-2
CASSPLVTGALNSNQPQHF | TGTGCCAGCAGTCCACTAGTTACGGGGGCACTTAATAGCAATCAGCCCCAGCATTTT | NA | TRBV6-6 | NA | TRBJ1-5
CASSTRQGANTGELFF | TGTGCCAGTAGTACCCGACAGGGGGCAAACACCGGGGAGCTGTTTTTT | NA | TRBV19 | TRBD1 | TRBJ2-2
CASNQEDQETQYF | TGTGCCAGCAACCAAGAAGACCAAGAGACCCAGTACTTC | NA | TRBV3-1/TRBV3-2 | NA | TRBJ2-5
CASSAEPGAYNSPLHF | TGTGCCAGCAGTGCGGAACCTGGGGCCTATAATTCACCCCTCCACTTT | NA | TRBV2 | NA | TRBJ1-6
CATGIKEGAWEQYF | TGTGCCACCGGGATCAAGGAGGGGGCTTGGGAGCAGTACTTC | NA | TRBV24-1 | NA | TRBJ2-7
CASRLGLMDTQYF | TGTGCCAGCAGACTGGGACTAATGGATACGCAGTATTTT | NA | TRBV6-5 | TRBD2 | TRBJ2-3
CATRGGDHYEQYF | TGTGCCACCAGGGGGGGGGACCACTACGAGCAGTACTTC | once | TRBV15 | TRBD2 | TRBJ2-7
CASTSSDRVGDTQYF | TGTGCCAGCACTTCTTCGGACAGGGTAGGAGATACGCAGTATTTT | NA | TRBV28 | TRBD1 | TRBJ2-3
CASRTTVPNTGELFF | TGTGCCAGCAGGACGACAGTACCGAACACCGGGGAGCTGTTTTTT | NA | TRBV7-9 | NA | TRBJ2-2
CASSLWGLNTGELFF | TGTGCCAGCAGCTTGTGGGGATTAAACACCGGGGAGCTGTTTTTT | NA | TRBV5-8 | NA | TRBJ2-2
CASSTAAGELFF | TGTGCCAGCAGTACAGCAGCCGGGGAGCTGTTTTTT | NA | TRBV11-2 | NA | TRBJ2-2
CASSLLETGETQYF | TGTGCCAGCAGTTTACTCGAGACTGGGGAGACCCAGTACTTC | NA | TRBV28 | NA | TRBJ2-5
CASSIEKQGNYHNEQFF | TGTGCCAGTAGTATAGAGAAACAGGGTAACTACCACAATGAGCAGTTCTTC | NA | TRBV19 | NA | TRBJ2-1
CASRLTSGSIGELFF | TGTGCCAGCAGGCTAACTAGCGGGAGTATCGGGGAGCTGTTTTTT | NA | TRBV7-9 | TRBD2 | TRBJ2-2
CASSLGQGFTDTQYF | TGTGCCAGCAGCTTGGGGCAGGGGTTCACAGATACGCAGTATTTT | NA | TRBV5-5 | NA | TRBJ2-3
CASSDGARGFSPLHF | TGCGCCAGCAGTGACGGGGCCAGGGGATTTTCACCCCTCCACTTT | NA | TRBV10-2 | NA | TRBJ1-6
CSVEPSLRAGKETQYF | TGCAGCGTTGAGCCCTCCCTTCGAGCGGGGAAAGAGACCCAGTACTTC | NA | TRBV29-1 | TRBD2 | TRBJ2-5
CAWSPPRADGYTF | TGTGCCTGGAGTCCTCCCCGGGCAGATGGCTACACCTTC | NA | TRBV30 | NA | TRBJ1-2
CASSSQGRGTEAFF | TGTGCCAGCAGCTCCCAGGGGCGGGGCACTGAAGCTTTCTTT | few | TRBV7-9 | NA | TRBJ1-1
CAISANPDLAGTQYF | TGTGCCATCAGTGCTAACCCCGACCTTGCAGGTACGCAGTATTTT | NA | TRBV10-3 | NA | TRBJ2-3
CASSWTATNYGYTF | TGTGCCAGCAGTTGGACAGCGACTAACTATGGCTACACCTTC | NA | TRBV28 | NA | TRBJ1-2